The entry below gives a single T cell receptor (beta chain) sequence along with its context. The data derive from a study of blood T cell repertoires in COVID-19. Study background: The study drew acute and convalescent COVID-19 samples from the United States, Italy and Spain. T cells, B-cell-depleted T cells, or PBMCs supplied cDNA or gDNA.

Sequenced by immunoSEQ multiplex PCR; TCRdb stores in-frame clones only, minus some. The repertoire holds about 250,000 clones, with 65% to 90% as singletons. This CDR3 has 15 residues. V was clipped by 4 bases and J by 1 base; unmatched bases: 1. The germline gives CDR1 LGHDT, CDR2 YNNKEL (reference sequence). Sample: peripheral blood. The chain links TRBV3-1 (or the pseudogene TRBV3-2) to TRBJ2-1, with 10 bases aligning to TRBD2. The origin of this receptor is an elderly woman with active or convalescent COVID-19. CDR3 in amino acids: CASSRAGGSYNEQFF. For the CDR3, the DNA is TGTGCCAGCAGCCGAGCGGGAGGGTCCTACAATGAGCAGTTCTTC.